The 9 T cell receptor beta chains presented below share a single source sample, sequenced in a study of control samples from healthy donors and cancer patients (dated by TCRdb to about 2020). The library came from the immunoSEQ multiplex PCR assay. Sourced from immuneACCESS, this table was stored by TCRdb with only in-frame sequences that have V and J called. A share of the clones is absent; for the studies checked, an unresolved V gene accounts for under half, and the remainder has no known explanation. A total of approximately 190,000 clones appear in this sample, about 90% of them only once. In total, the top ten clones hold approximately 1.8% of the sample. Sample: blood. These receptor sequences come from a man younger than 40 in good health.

The CDR3, as DNA: TGTGCCAGTAGTCTCCTAGTGGGGATTGGTAATCAGCCCCAGCATTTT. Amino acids: CASSLLVGIGNQPQHF. J is TRBJ1-5 and V is TRBV19; D not certain. CDR3 size: 16 residues. CDR1 and CDR2 (germline): LNHDA, SQIVND (reference sequence). The V end lost 5 bases, the J end lost 4 bases, and 18 bases lay between the germline ends.

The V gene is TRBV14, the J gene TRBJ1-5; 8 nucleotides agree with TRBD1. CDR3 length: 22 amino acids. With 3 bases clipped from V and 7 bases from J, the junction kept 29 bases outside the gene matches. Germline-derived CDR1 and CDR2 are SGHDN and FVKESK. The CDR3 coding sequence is TGTGCCAGCAGCCATCCCGCCCACGGGCTTGACAGGGGCCTGGGTCGATACCAGCCCCAGCATTTT. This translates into CASSHPAHGLDRGLGRYQPQHF.

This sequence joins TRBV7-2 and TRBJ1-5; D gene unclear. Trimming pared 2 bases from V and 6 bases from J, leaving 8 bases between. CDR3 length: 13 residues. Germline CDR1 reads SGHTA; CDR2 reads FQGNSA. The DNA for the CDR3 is TGTGCCAGCAGCTTAACCGACACTCAGCCCCAGCATTTT. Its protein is CASSLTDTQPQHF.

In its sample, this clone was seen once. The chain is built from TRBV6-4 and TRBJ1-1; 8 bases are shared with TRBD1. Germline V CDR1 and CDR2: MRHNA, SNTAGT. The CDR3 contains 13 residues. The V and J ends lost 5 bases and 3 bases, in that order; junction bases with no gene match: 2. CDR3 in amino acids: CASSQGAYTEAFF. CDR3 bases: TGTGCCAGCAGTCAGGGGGCATACACTGAAGCTTTCTTT.

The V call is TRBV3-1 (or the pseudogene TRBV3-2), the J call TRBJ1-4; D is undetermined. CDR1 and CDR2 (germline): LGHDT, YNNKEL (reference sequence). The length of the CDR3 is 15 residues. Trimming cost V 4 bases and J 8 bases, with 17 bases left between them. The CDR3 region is CASSLNGVSSEKLFF. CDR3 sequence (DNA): TGTGCCAGCAGCCTCAACGGGGTTTCCAGCGAAAAACTGTTTTTT.

This CDR3 is CATSDRSGGAREKLFF. The DNA of the CDR3 is TGTGCCACCAGTGACCGCTCTGGGGGGGCAAGGGAAAAACTGTTTTTT. This rearrangement joins TRBV24-1 to TRBJ1-4; tentative D call: TRBD1 (6 bases). Trimming left V 4 bases short and J 8 bases short, with 19 bases between. The CDR3 extends over 16 amino acids. The germline V gene encodes CDR1 KGHDR and CDR2 SFDVKD.

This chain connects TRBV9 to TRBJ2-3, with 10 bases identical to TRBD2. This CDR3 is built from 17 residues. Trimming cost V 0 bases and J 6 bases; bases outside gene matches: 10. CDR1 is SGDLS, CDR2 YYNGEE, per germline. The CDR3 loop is CASSVGFASGSSDTQYF. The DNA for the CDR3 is TGTGCCAGCAGCGTAGGTTTCGCTAGCGGGAGTTCCGATACGCAGTATTTT. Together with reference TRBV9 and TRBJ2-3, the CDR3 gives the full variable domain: DSGVTQTPKHLITATGQRVTLRCSPRSGDLSVYWYQQSLDQGLQFLIQYYNGEERAKGNILERFSAQQFPDLHSELNLSSLELGDSALYFCASSVGFASGSSDTQYFGPGTRLTVL.

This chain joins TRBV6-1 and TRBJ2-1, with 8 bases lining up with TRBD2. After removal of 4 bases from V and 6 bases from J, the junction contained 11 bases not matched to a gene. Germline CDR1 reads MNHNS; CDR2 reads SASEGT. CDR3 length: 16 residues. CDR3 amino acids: CASSAQTGGRFNEQFF. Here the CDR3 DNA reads TGTGCCAGCAGTGCCCAGACGGGGGGGAGGTTCAATGAGCAGTTCTTC.

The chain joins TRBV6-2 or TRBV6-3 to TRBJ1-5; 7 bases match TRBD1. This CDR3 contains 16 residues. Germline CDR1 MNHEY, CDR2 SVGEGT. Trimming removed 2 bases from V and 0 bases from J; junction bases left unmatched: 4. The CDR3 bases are TGTGCCAGCAGTTACGGGGGGACAGCTAGCAATCAGCCCCAGCATTTT. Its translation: CASSYGGTASNQPQHF.